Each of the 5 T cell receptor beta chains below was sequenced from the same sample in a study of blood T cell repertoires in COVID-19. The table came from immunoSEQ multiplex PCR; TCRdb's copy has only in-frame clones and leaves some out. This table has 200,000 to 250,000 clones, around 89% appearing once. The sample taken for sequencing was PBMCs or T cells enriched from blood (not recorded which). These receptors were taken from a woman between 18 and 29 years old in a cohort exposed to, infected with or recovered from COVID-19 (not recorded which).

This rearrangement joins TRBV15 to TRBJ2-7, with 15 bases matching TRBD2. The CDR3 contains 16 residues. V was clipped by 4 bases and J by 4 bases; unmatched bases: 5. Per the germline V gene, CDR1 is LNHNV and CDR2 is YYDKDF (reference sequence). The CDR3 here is CATSKGLAGGGYEQYF. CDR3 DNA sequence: TGTGCCACCAGCAAGGGACTAGCGGGAGGTGGGTACGAGCAGTACTTC. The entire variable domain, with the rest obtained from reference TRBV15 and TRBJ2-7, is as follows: DAMVIQNPRYQVTQFGKPVTLSCSQTLNHNVMYWYQQKSSQAPKLLFHYYDKDFNNEADTPDNFQSRRPNTSFCFLDIRSPGLGDTAMYLCATSKGLAGGGYEQYFGPGTRLTVT.

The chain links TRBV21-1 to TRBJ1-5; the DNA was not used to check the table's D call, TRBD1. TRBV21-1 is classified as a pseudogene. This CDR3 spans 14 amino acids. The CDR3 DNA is TGTGCCAGCGGACGGGACAGGGACAATCAGCCCCAGCATTTT. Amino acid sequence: CASGRDRDNQPQHF.

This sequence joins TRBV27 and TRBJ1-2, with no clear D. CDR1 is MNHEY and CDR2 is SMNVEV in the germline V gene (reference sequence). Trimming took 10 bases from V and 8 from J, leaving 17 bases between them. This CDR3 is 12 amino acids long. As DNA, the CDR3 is TGTGCCACCCTGGACTATCCTGGAGGCTACACCTTC. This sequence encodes CATLDYPGGYTF.

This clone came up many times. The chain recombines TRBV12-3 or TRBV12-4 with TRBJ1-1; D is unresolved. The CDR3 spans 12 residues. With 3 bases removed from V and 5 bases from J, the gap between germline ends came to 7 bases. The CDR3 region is CASSFTSTEAFF. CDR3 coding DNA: TGTGCCAGCAGTTTTACATCGACTGAAGCTTTCTTT.

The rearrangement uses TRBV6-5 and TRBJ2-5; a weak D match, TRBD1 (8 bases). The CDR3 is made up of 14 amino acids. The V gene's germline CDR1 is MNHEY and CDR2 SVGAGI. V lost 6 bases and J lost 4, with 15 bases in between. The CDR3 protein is CASSSGTGGETQYF. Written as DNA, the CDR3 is TGTGCCAGCAGCAGCGGGACAGGCGGAGAGACCCAGTACTTC.